This record looks at one T cell receptor (beta chain) sequence and its context. Its antigen is undetermined. TCRdb keeps only in-frame clones here, not all; method: immunoSEQ multiplex PCR. The repertoire holds about 30,000 clones, approximately 85% seen once, with under 1.3% in the top ten. Trimming took 4 bases from V and 1 from J, leaving 14 bases between them. The length of the CDR3 is 15 residues. In germline, CDR1 is SGHRS, CDR2 YFSETQ. The sample comes from a study of T cells in narcolepsy. The study's findings and limits: Autoreactive HCRT-specific and TRIB2-specific clonotypes were marked in same-patient CSF-versus-blood CD4+ comparisons.

This TCR came from a human donor with narcolepsy. Sequencing used CD45RA- memory CD4+ T cells from PBMCs. The chain combines TRBV5-1 with TRBJ1-1; D may be TRBD1 (5 bases). Here the CDR3 reads CASSIPTAKNTEAFF. The CDR3 DNA reads TGCGCCAGCAGCATACCGACAGCCAAGAACACTGAAGCTTTCTTT. The full variable domain, in which reference TRBV5-1 and TRBJ1-1 provide the parts outside the CDR3, is KAGVTQTPRYLIKTRGQQVTLSCSPISGHRSVSWYQQTPGQGLQFLFEYFSETQRNKGNFPGRFSGRQFSNSRSEMNVSTLELGDSALYLCASSIPTAKNTEAFFGQGTRLTVV.